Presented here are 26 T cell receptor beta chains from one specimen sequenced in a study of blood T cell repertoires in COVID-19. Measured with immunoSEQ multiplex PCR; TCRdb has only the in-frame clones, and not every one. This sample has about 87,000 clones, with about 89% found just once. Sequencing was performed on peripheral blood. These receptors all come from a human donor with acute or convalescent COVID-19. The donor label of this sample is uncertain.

In DNA form, the CDR3 reads TGTGCCAGCAGTGAACCGGAGGGGACTCCGCCCAGGGATGAGCAGTTCTTC. It is translated as CASSEPEGTPPRDEQFF. The chain links TRBV25-1 to TRBJ2-1; perhaps TRBD2 as D (6 bases). V was clipped by 2 bases and J by 8 bases, with 22 bases between them. The CDR3 covers 17 residues. Germline CDR1 MGHDK, CDR2 SYGVNS.

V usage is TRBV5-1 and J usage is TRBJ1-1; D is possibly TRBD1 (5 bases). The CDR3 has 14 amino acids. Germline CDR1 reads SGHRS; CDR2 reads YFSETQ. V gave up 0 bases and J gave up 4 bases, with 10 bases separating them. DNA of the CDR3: TGCGCCAGCAGCTTGGATCAGGGAGGCACTGAAGCTTTCTTT. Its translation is CASSLDQGGTEAFF. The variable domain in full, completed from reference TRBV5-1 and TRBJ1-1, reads KAGVTQTPRYLIKTRGQQVTLSCSPISGHRSVSWYQQTPGQGLQFLFEYFSETQRNKGNFPGRFSGRQFSNSRSEMNVSTLELGDSALYLCASSLDQGGTEAFFGQGTRLTVV.

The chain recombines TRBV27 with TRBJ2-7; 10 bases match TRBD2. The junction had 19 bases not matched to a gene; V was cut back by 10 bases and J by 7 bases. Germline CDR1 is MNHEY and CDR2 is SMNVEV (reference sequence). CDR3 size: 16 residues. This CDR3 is CATRTYEGLASLEQYF. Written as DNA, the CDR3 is TGTGCCACCAGGACCTATGAGGGACTAGCGAGCTTGGAGCAGTACTTC.

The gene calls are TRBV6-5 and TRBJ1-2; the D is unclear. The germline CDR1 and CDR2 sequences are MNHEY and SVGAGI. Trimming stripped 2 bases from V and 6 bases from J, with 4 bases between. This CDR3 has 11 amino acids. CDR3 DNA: TGTGCCAGCAGTTACGGGCATGGCTACACCTTC. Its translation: CASSYGHGYTF.

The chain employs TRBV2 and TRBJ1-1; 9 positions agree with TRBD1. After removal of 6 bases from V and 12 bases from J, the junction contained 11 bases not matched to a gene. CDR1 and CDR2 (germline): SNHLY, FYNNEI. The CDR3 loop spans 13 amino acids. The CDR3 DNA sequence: TGTGCCAGCAGGGTGGGACAGGGTGTATCATCTTTCTTT. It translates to CASRVGQGVSSFF.

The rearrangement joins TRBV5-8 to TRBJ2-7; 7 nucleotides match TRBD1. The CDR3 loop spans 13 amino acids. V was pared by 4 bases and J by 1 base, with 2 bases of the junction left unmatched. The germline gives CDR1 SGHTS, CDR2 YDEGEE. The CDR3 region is CASSRDRSYEQYF. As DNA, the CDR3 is TGTGCCAGCAGCCGGGACAGATCCTACGAGCAGTACTTC.

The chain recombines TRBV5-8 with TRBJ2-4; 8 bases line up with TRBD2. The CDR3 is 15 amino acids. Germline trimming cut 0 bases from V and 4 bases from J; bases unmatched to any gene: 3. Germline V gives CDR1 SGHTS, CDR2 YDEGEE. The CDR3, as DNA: TGTGCCAGCAGCTTGGTGCCGGGGGGGAAAAACATTCAGTACTTC. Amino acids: CASSLVPGGKNIQYF.

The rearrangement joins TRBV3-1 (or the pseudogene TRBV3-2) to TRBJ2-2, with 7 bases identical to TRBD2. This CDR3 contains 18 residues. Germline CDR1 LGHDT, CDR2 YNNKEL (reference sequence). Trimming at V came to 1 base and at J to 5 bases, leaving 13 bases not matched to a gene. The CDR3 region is CASSQGRGRGGTTGELFF. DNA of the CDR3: TGTGCCAGCAGCCAAGGGAGAGGGCGCGGGGGAACTACCGGGGAGCTGTTTTTT.

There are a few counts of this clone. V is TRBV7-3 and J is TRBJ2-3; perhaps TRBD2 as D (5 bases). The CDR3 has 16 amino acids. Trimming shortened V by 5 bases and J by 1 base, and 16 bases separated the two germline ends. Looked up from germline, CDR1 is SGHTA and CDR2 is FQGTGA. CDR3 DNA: TGTGCCAGCAGCCTAGACTATCATGTAGGCACAGATACGCAGTATTTT. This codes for CASSLDYHVGTDTQYF.

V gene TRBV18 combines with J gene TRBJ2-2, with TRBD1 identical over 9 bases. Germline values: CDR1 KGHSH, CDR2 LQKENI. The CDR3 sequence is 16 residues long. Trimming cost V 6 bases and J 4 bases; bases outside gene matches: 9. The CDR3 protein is CASSQQGATGTGELFF. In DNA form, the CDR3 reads TGTGCCAGCTCGCAACAGGGGGCGACAGGCACCGGGGAGCTGTTTTTT.

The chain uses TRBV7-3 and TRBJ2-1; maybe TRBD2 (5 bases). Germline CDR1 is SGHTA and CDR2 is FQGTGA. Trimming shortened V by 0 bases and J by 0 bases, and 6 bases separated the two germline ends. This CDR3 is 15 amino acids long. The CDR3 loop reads CASSLTGDSYNEQFF. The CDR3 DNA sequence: TGTGCCAGCAGCTTAACCGGGGACTCCTACAATGAGCAGTTCTTC.

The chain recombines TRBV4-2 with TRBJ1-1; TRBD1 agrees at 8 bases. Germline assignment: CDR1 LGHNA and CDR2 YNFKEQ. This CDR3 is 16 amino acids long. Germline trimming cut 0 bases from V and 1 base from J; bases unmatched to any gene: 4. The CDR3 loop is CASSQDPGGSNTEAFF. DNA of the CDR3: TGTGCCAGCAGCCAAGACCCAGGGGGCTCGAACACTGAAGCTTTCTTT.

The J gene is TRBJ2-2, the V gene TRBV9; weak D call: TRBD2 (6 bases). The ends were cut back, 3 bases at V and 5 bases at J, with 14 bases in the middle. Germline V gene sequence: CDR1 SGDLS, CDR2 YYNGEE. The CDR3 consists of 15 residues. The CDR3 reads CASSGDSARTGELFF. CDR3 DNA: TGTGCCAGCAGCGGGGACTCGGCCAGAACCGGGGAGCTGTTTTTT.

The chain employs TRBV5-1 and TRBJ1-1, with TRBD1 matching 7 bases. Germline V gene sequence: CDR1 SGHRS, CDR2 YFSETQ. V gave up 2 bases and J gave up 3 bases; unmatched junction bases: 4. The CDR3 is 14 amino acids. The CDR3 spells CASSLQGQYTEAFF. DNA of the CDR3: TGCGCCAGCAGCTTACAGGGACAGTACACTGAAGCTTTCTTT.

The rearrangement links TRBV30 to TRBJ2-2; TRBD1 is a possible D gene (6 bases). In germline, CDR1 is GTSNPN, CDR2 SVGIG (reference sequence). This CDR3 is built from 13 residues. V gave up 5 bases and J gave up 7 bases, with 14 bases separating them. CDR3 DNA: TGTGCCTGGCGGCGTCAGGGGAACGGGGAGCTGTTTTTT. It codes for CAWRRQGNGELFF.

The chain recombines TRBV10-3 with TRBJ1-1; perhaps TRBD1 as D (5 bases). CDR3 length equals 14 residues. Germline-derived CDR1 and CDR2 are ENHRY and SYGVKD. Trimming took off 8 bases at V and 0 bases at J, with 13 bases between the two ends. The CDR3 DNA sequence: TGTGCCATCGGGGCAGGGAACGTGAACACTGAAGCTTTCTTT. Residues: CAIGAGNVNTEAFF.

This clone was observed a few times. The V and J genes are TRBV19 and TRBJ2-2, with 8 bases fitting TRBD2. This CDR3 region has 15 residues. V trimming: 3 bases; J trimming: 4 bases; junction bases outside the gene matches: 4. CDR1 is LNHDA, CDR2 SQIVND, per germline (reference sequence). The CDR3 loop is CASSISGTPTGELFF. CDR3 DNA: TGTGCCAGTAGTATTAGCGGGACACCCACCGGGGAGCTGTTTTTT.

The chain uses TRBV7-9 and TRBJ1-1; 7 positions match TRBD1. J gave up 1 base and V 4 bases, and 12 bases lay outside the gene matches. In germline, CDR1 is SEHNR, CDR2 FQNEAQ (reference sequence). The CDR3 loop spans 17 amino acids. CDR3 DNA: TGTGCCAGCAGCTCGCCAGGGGGTAGGACAACGAACACTGAAGCTTTCTTT. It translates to CASSSPGGRTTNTEAFF.

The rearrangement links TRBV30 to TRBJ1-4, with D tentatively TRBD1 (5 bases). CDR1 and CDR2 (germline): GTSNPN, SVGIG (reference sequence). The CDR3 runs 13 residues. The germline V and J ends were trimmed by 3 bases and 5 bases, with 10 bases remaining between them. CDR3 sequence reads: CAWSRADNEKLFF. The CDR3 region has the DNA TGTGCCTGGAGCAGGGCGGACAATGAAAAACTGTTTTTT.

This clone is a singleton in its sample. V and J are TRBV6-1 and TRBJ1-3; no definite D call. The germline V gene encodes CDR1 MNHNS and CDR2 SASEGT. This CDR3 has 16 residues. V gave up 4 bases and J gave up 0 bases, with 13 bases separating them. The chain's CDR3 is CASSGGLFNSGNTIYF. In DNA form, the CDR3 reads TGTGCCAGCAGTGGCGGTCTGTTTAACTCTGGAAACACCATATATTTT.

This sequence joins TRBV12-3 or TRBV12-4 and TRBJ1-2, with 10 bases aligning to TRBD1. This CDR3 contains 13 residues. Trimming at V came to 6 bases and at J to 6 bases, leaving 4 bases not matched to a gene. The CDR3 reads CASSPTGGHGYTF. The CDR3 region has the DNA TGTGCCAGCAGCCCGACAGGGGGCCATGGCTACACCTTC.

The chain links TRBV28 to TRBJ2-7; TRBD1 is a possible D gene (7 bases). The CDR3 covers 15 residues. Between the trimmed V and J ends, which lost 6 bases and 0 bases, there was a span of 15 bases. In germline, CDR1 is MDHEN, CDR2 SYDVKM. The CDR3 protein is CASSPPGGSSYEQYF. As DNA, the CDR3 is TGTGCCAGCAGCCCCCCAGGGGGGAGCTCCTACGAGCAGTACTTC.

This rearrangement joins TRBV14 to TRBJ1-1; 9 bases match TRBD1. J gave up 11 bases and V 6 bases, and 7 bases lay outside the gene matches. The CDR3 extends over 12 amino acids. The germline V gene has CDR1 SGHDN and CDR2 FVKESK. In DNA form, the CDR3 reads TGTGCCAGCAGACTGGGACAGGGCGATGCTTTCTTT. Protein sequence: CASRLGQGDAFF.

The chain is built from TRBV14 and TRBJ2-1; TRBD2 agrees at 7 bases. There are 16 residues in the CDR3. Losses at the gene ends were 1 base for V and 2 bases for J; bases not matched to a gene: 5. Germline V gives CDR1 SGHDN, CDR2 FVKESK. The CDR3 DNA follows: TGTGCCAGCAGCCAAGGGTGGGGGGGAACCTACAATGAGCAGTTCTTC. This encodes CASSQGWGGTYNEQFF.

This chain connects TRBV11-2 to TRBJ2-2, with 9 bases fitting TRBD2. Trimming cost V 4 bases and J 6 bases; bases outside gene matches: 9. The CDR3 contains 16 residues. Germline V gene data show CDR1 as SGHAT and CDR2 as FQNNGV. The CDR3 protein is CASSYRLAGGPGELFF. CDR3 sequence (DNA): TGTGCCAGCAGCTATCGCTTGGCGGGGGGGCCCGGGGAGCTGTTTTTT.

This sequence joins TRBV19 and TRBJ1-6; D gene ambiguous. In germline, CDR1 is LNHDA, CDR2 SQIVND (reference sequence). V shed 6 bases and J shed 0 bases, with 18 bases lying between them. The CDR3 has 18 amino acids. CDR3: CASSSDYSFSSYNSPLHF. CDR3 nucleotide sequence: TGTGCCAGTAGCTCAGACTACAGCTTCAGCTCCTATAATTCACCCCTCCACTTT.